This T cell receptor (beta chain) was profiled in a study of blood T cells in healthy people across ages. Study-wide results and limits: A roughly linear fall in TCR beta diversity per million T cells was seen with increasing age. Long-lived donors carried more naive CD4+ cells and greater diversity than aged donors.

This clonotype was detected many times. Its antigen is unidentified. One end of the junction is discordant with germline, which a read error may explain. This CDR3 has 12 amino acids. CDR1 is LGHNA, CDR2 YNFKEQ, per germline. A J-beta primer mix and a sample-barcoded 5' primer were used in a second PCR of roughly 6 to 12 cycles. TCRdb used MiXCR to reprocess the 5' RACE reads, holding one entry per CDR3 protein. The sample consists of 650,000 to 1,000,000 distinct CDR3 sequences, under 40% of them appearing once. The sample comprised blood. The source is a man aged 18 to 29 in good health. The chain has TRBV4-2 and TRBJ1-4; D perhaps matches TRBD1 (6 bases). The CDR3 DNA reads as TGCGCCAGCAGCCAGGACAGAGAAAAACTGTTTTTT. As protein: CASSQDREKLFF.